This T cell receptor beta chain was recovered during a study of T-cell memory formation after mild COVID-19. TCRdb re-called the 5' RACE reads with MiXCR, one entry per CDR3 protein. The table records 250,000 to 350,000 distinct CDR3 sequences, 15% to 20% of them present only once. V was clipped by 0 bases and J by 6 bases, with 9 bases between them. The CDR3 is 13 amino acids. CDR1 is SGHRS and CDR2 is YFSETQ in the germline V gene. The source of this sequence is a man between 18 and 35 years old who had mild COVID-19 (a few samples of this study predate the infection). Cell type and time point are not known. The V gene is TRBV5-1, the J gene TRBJ1-1, with unresolved D. Source material: PBMCs or a T cell subset sorted from them (not recorded which). The CDR3 nucleotides are TGCGCCAGCAGCTTGGATCCTGTGGCTGAAGCTTTCTTT. Amino acid sequence: CASSLDPVAEAFF.